This entry lists 14 T cell receptor beta chains sequenced from one sample in a study of prognosis after radiotherapy for stage I lung cancer. The genomic DNA TCR beta CDR3 region underwent two rounds of multiplex PCR. Primers were specific to each TRBV and TRBJ gene in first-round PCR. Each CDR3 protein is one row after TCRdb ran MiXCR on the multiplex PCR reads. The sample consists of approximately 35,000 distinct CDR3 sequences, around 30% of them appearing once. The sequenced sample was PBMCs, obtained before or after stereotactic body radiation therapy (not recorded which). All receptors come from a donor over 45 with non-small cell lung cancer.

Comments on this clonotype: An end of the junction does not agree with germline; a read error may underlie this. The chain carries TRBV7-2 and TRBJ1-6; no reliable D call. The CDR3 contains 16 residues. In germline, CDR1 is SGHTA, CDR2 FQGNSA. The CDR3 bases are TGTGCCAGCAGCCCGGACTGGAGCTCCTATAATTCACCCCTCTACTTT. Protein sequence: CASSPDWSSYNSPLYF.

The sample holds many counts of this clonotype. The chain joins TRBV2 to TRBJ1-1; D perhaps matches TRBD1 (6 bases). Germline V gene sequence: CDR1 SNHLY, CDR2 FYNNEI. This CDR3 has 13 residues. V lost 5 bases, J lost 0 bases, and 7 bases lay in between. The CDR3 spells CASSRDMNTEAFF. The CDR3 nucleotides read TGTGCCAGCAGTAGGGACATGAACACTGAAGCTTTCTTT.

This clonotype was found many times. This chain links TRBV6-1 with TRBJ1-2, with D unclear. This CDR3 has 16 amino acids. V gave up 6 bases and J gave up 0 bases, with 17 bases separating them. CDR1 and CDR2 (germline): MNHNS, SASEGT. The CDR3 DNA reads TGTGCCAGCAGATCGGGCCCACAGTTAGCTAACTATGGCTACACCTTC. It yields the protein CASRSGPQLANYGYTF.

This clonotype has a count of ten or more. The V and J genes are TRBV4-1 and TRBJ1-1; D not certain. The CDR3 runs 13 residues. Deletions cut 2 bases from V and 4 bases from J, with 8 bases between. Per germline, CDR1 MGHRA and CDR2 YSYEKL. The CDR3: CASSQQAGTEAFF. The CDR3, as DNA: TGCGCCAGCAGCCAACAAGCGGGCACTGAAGCTTTCTTT.

This clonotype was seen ten or more times. This could be a read error, since a much larger clone is one nucleotide away. The J gene is TRBJ2-1, the V gene TRBV6-1; 10 positions match TRBD2. Germline V CDR1 and CDR2: MNHNS, SASEGT. The CDR3 loop spans 17 amino acids. In nucleotides, the CDR3 is TGTGCCAGCAGTGAAGCCCTGAGCGGGGGGGCCTACAATGAGCAGCTCTTC. This gives the protein CASSEALSGGAYNEQLF.

Many counts were recorded for this clonotype. The CDR3 sequence is CASSRQNMNTEAFF. The CDR3 DNA reads TGTGCCAGTAGTAGACAGAACATGAACACTGAAGCTTTCTTT. V usage is TRBV19 and J usage is TRBJ1-1, with TRBD1 as a possible D gene (5 bases). The CDR3 is 14 amino acids. Germline CDR1 reads LNHDA; CDR2 reads SQIVND (reference sequence). Trimming shortened V by 4 bases and J by 0 bases, and 9 bases separated the two germline ends. The full variable domain, its missing parts supplied by reference TRBV19 and TRBJ1-1, is DGGITQSPKYLFRKEGQNVTLSCEQNLNHDAMYWYRQDPGQGLRLIYYSQIVNDFQKGDIAEGYSVSREKKESFPLTVTSAQKNPTAFYLCASSRQNMNTEAFFGQGTRLTVV.

This clonotype was counted many times. This chain uses TRBV6-2 or TRBV6-3 with TRBJ1-5; D may be TRBD1 (5 bases). The length of the CDR3 is 15 residues. Deletions cut 2 bases from V and 3 bases from J, with 11 bases between. Germline V gives CDR1 MNHEY, CDR2 SVGEGT. DNA for the CDR3: TGTGCCAGCAGTTACCATGACAGTACCAATCAGCCCCAGCATTTT. It encodes CASSYHDSTNQPQHF.

There are many counts of this clonotype. J is TRBJ2-3 and V is TRBV10-2; TRBD2 matches at 7 bases. The germline gives CDR1 WSHSY, CDR2 SAAADI. The CDR3 sequence is 16 residues long. Trimming took 2 bases from V and 0 from J; bases not matched to a gene: 5. CDR3 sequence: CASSETVAGSTDTQYF. CDR3 nucleotide sequence: TGCGCCAGCAGTGAGACAGTAGCGGGTAGCACAGATACGCAGTATTTT.

This clonotype was picked up many times. The chain carries TRBV9 and TRBJ1-4, with D unresolved. From germline, CDR1 is SGDLS and CDR2 YYNGEE. Trimming shortened V by 1 base and J by 8 bases, and 9 bases separated the two germline ends. The CDR3 sequence is 13 residues long. CDR3 nucleotide sequence: TGTGCCAGCAGCGTAAAGGGTGGGGAAAAACTGTTTTTT. Protein sequence: CASSVKGGEKLFF.

This clonotype was recorded many times. This rearrangement joins TRBV7-6 to TRBJ2-1; 11 nucleotides match TRBD2. CDR1 SGHVS and CDR2 FNYEAQ come from the germline V gene. The CDR3 runs to 16 residues. The J segment lost 7 bases and the V segment lost 0 bases, leaving 5 bases of the junction unmatched. The CDR3 sequence is CASSLALPSGGNEQFF. The CDR3 DNA reads TGTGCCAGCAGCTTAGCGCTACCTAGCGGGGGGAATGAGCAGTTCTTC.

As to this clonotype: An end of the junction differs from the germline gene, which may be a read error. The chain is built from TRBV19 and TRBJ1-6, with D maybe TRBD1 (6 bases). This CDR3 spans 13 amino acids. CDR1 LNHDA and CDR2 SQIVND come from the germline V gene (reference sequence). The DNA for the CDR3 is TGTGCCAGTAGTGACACAGGGAGATCACCCCTCTACTTT. Protein sequence: CASSDTGRSPLYF.

The chain links TRBV24-1 to TRBJ2-2; no firm D call. CDR1 and CDR2 from the germline V gene are KGHDR and SFDVKD. This CDR3 contains 12 residues. The ends were cut back, 5 bases at V and 4 bases at J, with 4 bases in the middle. CDR3 amino acids: CATSGATGELFF. CDR3 coding DNA: TGTGCCACCAGTGGGGCCACCGGGGAGCTGTTTTTT.

This clonotype came up many times. This chain joins TRBV20-1 and TRBJ2-2; TRBD2 aligns across 8 bases. The CDR3 length is 16 residues. CDR1 is DFQATT, CDR2 SNEGSKA, per germline (reference sequence). V was clipped by 0 bases and J by 5 bases; unmatched bases: 8. This CDR3 reads CSARDRERGRTGELFF. Here the CDR3 DNA reads TGCAGTGCTAGAGATCGGGAGCGGGGGAGAACCGGGGAGCTGTTTTTT.

This clonotype was counted a single time. Since a far larger clone is one base different, this is likely a read error. The rearrangement joins TRBV6-8 to TRBJ2-7, with D unresolved. The V and J ends lost 0 bases and 3 bases respectively, with 12 bases between them. The CDR3 contains 15 residues. Germline CDR1 and CDR2: MNHGY and SAAAGT. CDR3 sequence: CASSYSTCTLYEQYF. Written as DNA, the CDR3 is TGTGCCAGCAGTTACTCGACATGTACTCTCTACGAGCAGTACTTC.